The TCR beta chain under discussion was sequenced for a study of T-cell reconstitution after alpha-beta-depleted transplantation in children. Only a few counts were recorded for this clonotype. CDR3 length equals 16 residues. Trimming stripped 1 base from V and 4 bases from J, with 14 bases between. Per germline, CDR1 SGHTA and CDR2 FQGNSA. Library preparation (for TCRbeta) was performed with unique molecular identifiers. TCRdb reanalysed the PCR reads using MiXCR and keeps one entry per CDR3 protein. The profile shows 400,000 to 500,000 distinct CDR3 sequences, under 13% of them singletons. Source: PBMCs from the stem cell graft donor, taken from the stem cell graft. This TCR came from a human donor who donated a stem cell graft to a child with acute myeloid leukemia. The chain couples TRBV7-2 to TRBJ2-1; D is unclear. The DNA of the CDR3 is TGTGCCAGCAGCTTAGGGACCGCCCCAAGATACAATGAGCAGTTCTTC. Protein: CASSLGTAPRYNEQFF.